The clone carrying this T cell receptor (beta chain) was seen many times. As yet, its antigen is unknown. The sample belongs to a study of T cell repertoires in cytomegalovirus infection. Study background: Public TCR beta signatures were indicative of both CMV infection and a matching HLA type.

CDR1 and CDR2 (germline): SGHKS, YYEKEE (reference sequence). The CDR3 sequence is 14 residues long. The V segment lost 2 bases and the J segment 7 bases; nucleotides outside the gene matches: 9. TCRdb processed the reads anew with MiXCR; each CDR3 protein has one entry. The data contain 490,000 or so distinct CDR3 sequences, around 11% of them singletons. Study conclusions and caveats: Summed public TCR beta family frequency identified CMV carriers bearing the relevant HLA. It was HLA-C-restricted CMV-specific TCR beta clonotypes that dominated the response ex vivo.

This sequence originates from a human donor in good health (CMV status not recorded). Some clones in this sample may be carry-over from other donors' samples. The material sequenced was PBMCs. The genes are TRBV5-5 and TRBJ2-7, with TRBD1 matching over 7 bases. This chain's CDR3 is CASSFRDRPREQYF. The CDR3 nucleotides are TGTGCCAGCAGCTTCCGGGACAGACCAAGGGAGCAGTACTTC.